Shown below are 15 T cell receptor beta chains from a single sample sequenced in a study of blood T cells in healthy people across ages. Through a sample-barcoded 5' primer and a J-beta primer mix, a second PCR was run for roughly 6 to 11 cycles. One entry per CDR3 protein, called by TCRdb with MiXCR from the 5' RACE reads. The repertoire holds 1.5 million to 1.8 million distinct CDR3 sequences, with 42% as singletons. The sequencing sample was made of blood. The receptors shown here come from a young woman in good health.

A remark on this clonotype: Compared with germline, one end of the junction differs, possibly owing to a read error. The chain links TRBV7-7 to TRBJ1-2; no definite D call. This CDR3 spans 14 amino acids. In germline, CDR1 is SSHAT, CDR2 FNYEAQ (reference sequence). The CDR3 DNA follows: TGTGCTAGCAGCCCCACCGGGGTTCAAGGAAGCTACACCTTC. Translating gives CASSPTGVQGSYTF.

CDR3 sequence reads: CSVVARTGQETQYF. Written as DNA, the CDR3 is TGCAGCGTTGTCGCCCGGACTGGCCAAGAGACCCAGTACTTC. V usage is TRBV29-1 and J usage is TRBJ2-5; possibly TRBD2 for D (5 bases). This CDR3 region has 14 residues. Looked up from germline, CDR1 is SQVTM and CDR2 is ANQGSEA. Trimming pared 4 bases from V and 1 base from J, leaving 13 bases between.

The chain couples TRBV12-3 or TRBV12-4 to TRBJ2-5, with 11 bases identical to TRBD2. J was trimmed by 11 bases and V by 4 bases; bases with no gene match: 21. CDR3 length: 18 residues. CDR3 loop: CASSSIFRISGGDNEQYF. The CDR3 bases are TGTGCCAGCAGTTCCATATTCCGTATTAGCGGGGGGGACAATGAGCAGTACTTC.

The genes are TRBV11-2 and TRBJ2-1; D possibly uses TRBD1 or TRBD2 (5 bases each). The CDR3 sequence is 15 residues long. V was cut by 3 bases and J by 7 bases, with 16 bases left in between. The germline CDR1 and CDR2 sequences are SGHAT and FQNNGV. The CDR3 loop is CASSFPSWGINEQFF. DNA for the CDR3: TGTGCCAGCAGCTTTCCAAGTTGGGGGATTAATGAGCAGTTCTTC.

This clonotype showed up just a few times. The J gene is TRBJ1-5, the V gene TRBV5-1; tentative D call: TRBD1 (5 bases). V dropped 0 bases and J dropped 7 bases, with 14 bases sitting between them. This CDR3 comprises 15 residues. Germline lookup yields CDR1 SGHRS and CDR2 YFSETQ. The chain's CDR3 is CASSLGPGVQQPQHF. CDR3 DNA: TGCGCCAGCAGCTTGGGCCCGGGGGTTCAGCAGCCCCAGCATTTT.

The J gene is TRBJ2-1, the V gene TRBV24-1, with no clear D. The CDR3 is 15 amino acids. V gave up 1 base and J gave up 3 bases, with 9 bases separating them. Looked up from germline, CDR1 is KGHDR and CDR2 is SFDVKD. CDR3 DNA: TGTGCCACCAGTGATTTCAAGGCCTACTACAATGAGCAGTTCTTC. Its translation: CATSDFKAYYNEQFF.

J is TRBJ2-7 and V is TRBV4-1; 7 bases line up with TRBD2. With 3 bases clipped from V and 0 bases from J, the junction kept 11 bases outside the gene matches. Germline CDR1 and CDR2: MGHRA and YSYEKL. CDR3 length: 17 amino acids. The CDR3 DNA sequence: TGCGCCAGCAGCCATGCCCACGGACTAGGGCCCTCCTACGAGCAGTACTTC. It yields the protein CASSHAHGLGPSYEQYF.

In regard to this clonotype: This may come from a read error, since a much larger clone is one base off. V usage is TRBV7-2 and J usage is TRBJ2-7; D unresolved. Germline CDR1 and CDR2: SGHTA and FQGNSA. V lost 5 bases to trimming and J lost 2 bases, with 10 bases between them. This CDR3 is 13 amino acids long. The CDR3 DNA sequence: TGTGCCAGCAGCGTTAGGTTTACCTACGAGCAGTACTTC. Translated, it gives CASSVRFTYEQYF.

The DNA for the CDR3 is TGTGCCAGCAGCTTCAATCAGGAGCCACAGTACTTC. Its translation is CASSFNQEPQYF. The chain carries TRBV7-2 and TRBJ2-7, with D uncertain. The CDR3 has 12 amino acids. Between the trimmed V and J ends, which lost 3 bases and 10 bases, there was a span of 13 bases. Germline CDR1 SGHTA, CDR2 FQGNSA. Complete variable domain (other parts from reference TRBV7-2 and TRBJ2-7): GAGVSQSPSNKVTEKGKDVELRCDPISGHTALYWYRQSLGQGLEFLIYFQGNSAPDKSGLPSDRFSAERTGGSVSTLTIQRTQQEDSAVYLCASSFNQEPQYFGPGTRLTVT.

CDR3 in amino acids: CASSNMGGSSYEQYF. In DNA form, the CDR3 reads TGCGCCAGCAGCAACATGGGAGGGAGCTCCTACGAGCAGTACTTC. V gene TRBV5-1 combines with J gene TRBJ2-7; 7 nucleotides align to TRBD2. This CDR3 comprises 15 residues. After removal of 4 bases from V and 0 bases from J, the junction contained 7 bases not matched to a gene. In germline, CDR1 is SGHRS, CDR2 YFSETQ.

This clonotype showed up just a few times. This chain links TRBV6-5 with TRBJ1-1, with 9 nucleotides matching TRBD1. Unmatched junction bases numbered 8, after V lost 5 bases and J lost 4 bases. The germline V gene has CDR1 MNHEY and CDR2 SVGAGI. This CDR3 contains 15 residues. DNA for the CDR3: TGTGCCAGCAGTGAAACCGGGACAGGGCCCACTGAAGCTTTCTTT. This sequence encodes CASSETGTGPTEAFF.

The chain is built from TRBV10-3 and TRBJ2-7, with no clear D. The CDR3 covers 9 residues. Trimming took 10 bases from V and 3 from J, leaving 4 bases between them. CDR1 and CDR2 from the germline V gene are ENHRY and SYGVKD. CDR3 nucleotides: TGTGCCAGATTCTACGAGCAGTACTTC. It translates to CARFYEQYF.

This chain connects TRBV5-1 to TRBJ1-1; D unresolved. CDR3 length equals 14 residues. Germline V gives CDR1 SGHRS, CDR2 YFSETQ. The V end was cut by 2 bases, the J end by 5 bases, with 13 bases between. In DNA form, the CDR3 reads TGCGCCAGCAGCTTCACGGGATCGGGTACTGAAGCTTTCTTT. This translates into CASSFTGSGTEAFF.

The chain combines TRBV5-1 with TRBJ1-2; 8 positions match TRBD1. Germline V lookup: CDR1 SGHRS, CDR2 YFSETQ. The V and J ends lost 4 bases and 6 bases, in that order; junction bases with no gene match: 5. The CDR3 covers 13 residues. For the CDR3, the DNA is TGCGCCAGCAGCCGGGGACAGGTCAATGGCTACACCTTC. Translated, it gives CASSRGQVNGYTF.

The rearrangement joins TRBV13 to TRBJ2-7; 7 nucleotides line up with TRBD2. The germline V gene encodes CDR1 PRHDT and CDR2 FYEKMQ (reference sequence). This CDR3 is 14 amino acids long. V dropped 0 bases and J dropped 9; count of bases not matched to a gene: 8. DNA for the CDR3: TGTGCCAGCAGCTTAGGCGCGGGACTACGTGGGCAGTACTTC. Its translation is CASSLGAGLRGQYF.